Listed below are T cell receptor beta chains from one sample, sequenced in a study of cytomegalovirus exposure and HLA in healthy donors. Repertoires were generated with immunoSEQ multiplex PCR, while TCRdb's copy carries only in-frame clones and drops some. Here the sample spans a few hundred thousand clones, approximately 88% being singletons. The sequencing sample was made of PBMCs. These receptors were obtained from a woman aged 30 to 39 in good health and CMV-seropositive. The CDR3 runs from the conserved cysteine through the conserved F or W. The order of the fields is D gene, V gene, J gene, clone size, CDR3 DNA, CDR3 protein. A D gene is named only where the DNA matches it firmly. The listing skips clone size in some rows; elsewhere it reads once, few, many or a size class.

D gene: -
V gene: TRBV30
J gene: TRBJ2-2
clone size: -
CDR3 DNA: TGTGCCTGGAGCCGGGGGCTAGGCGACACCGGGGAGCTGTTTTTT
CDR3 protein: CAWSRGLGDTGELFF

D gene: -
V gene: TRBV7-3
J gene: TRBJ2-2
clone size: -
CDR3 DNA: TGTGCCAGCAGCTTAACAGGGACCGGGGAGCTGTTTTTT
CDR3 protein: CASSLTGTGELFF

D gene: -
V gene: TRBV20-1
J gene: TRBJ2-5
clone size: -
CDR3 DNA: TGCAGTGCTAGATGGATGGAGACCCAGTACTTC
CDR3 protein: CSARWMETQYF

D gene: TRBD2
V gene: TRBV27
J gene: TRBJ2-7
clone size: once
CDR3 DNA: TGTGCCAGCAGGCGAAGAGCGGGGACCTACGAGCAGTACTTC
CDR3 protein: CASRRRAGTYEQYF

D gene: -
V gene: TRBV11-3
J gene: TRBJ2-7
clone size: few
CDR3 DNA: TGTGCCAGCAGCTTAGTTGGCCTGTCCGAGCAGTACTTC
CDR3 protein: CASSLVGLSEQYF

D gene: -
V gene: TRBV14
J gene: TRBJ1-2
clone size: -
CDR3 DNA: TGTGCCAGCAGCCCGACAAGGACTGGTGGCTACACCTTC
CDR3 protein: CASSPTRTGGYTF

D gene: -
V gene: TRBV27
J gene: TRBJ2-2
clone size: -
CDR3 DNA: TGTGCCAGCAGTTTTATGGGTGGGGAGCTGTTTTTT
CDR3 protein: CASSFMGGELFF

D gene: -
V gene: TRBV19
J gene: TRBJ1-3
clone size: -
CDR3 DNA: TGTGCCTGCCGGCAGGGAACAGGAAACACCATATATTTT
CDR3 protein: CACRQGTGNTIYF

D gene: -
V gene: TRBV7-8
J gene: TRBJ2-7
clone size: -
CDR3 DNA: TGTGCCAGCAGCTTAGCCCCCTCGGGGAGCTACGAGCAGTACTTC
CDR3 protein: CASSLAPSGSYEQYF

D gene: TRBD2
V gene: TRBV9
J gene: TRBJ2-1
clone size: -
CDR3 DNA: TGTGCCAGCAGCGTAAACGGGGGGACCTACAATGAGCAGTTCTTC
CDR3 protein: CASSVNGGTYNEQFF

D gene: TRBD1
V gene: TRBV7-6
J gene: TRBJ2-7
clone size: -
CDR3 DNA: TGTGCCAGCAGCTTTGGACAGGGCCCCTACGAGCAGTACTTC
CDR3 protein: CASSFGQGPYEQYF

D gene: -
V gene: TRBV7-9
J gene: TRBJ1-2
clone size: -
CDR3 DNA: TGTGCCAGCAGCTTATTTCCAGGGGAGGGCTACACCTTC
CDR3 protein: CASSLFPGEGYTF

D gene: -
V gene: TRBV18
J gene: TRBJ2-7
clone size: -
CDR3 DNA: TGTGCCAGCTCACCACCGGTGACAGGTTCATTCTACGAGCAGTACTTC
CDR3 protein: CASSPPVTGSFYEQYF

D gene: -
V gene: TRBV6-1
J gene: TRBJ1-2
clone size: -
CDR3 DNA: TGTGCCAGCAGTCAGGACTCCAGAGGTAACTATGGCTACACCTTC
CDR3 protein: CASSQDSRGNYGYTF

D gene: -
V gene: TRBV28
J gene: TRBJ1-1
clone size: -
CDR3 DNA: TGTGCCAGCAGTTTTCCGGGACAACCGAACACTGAAGCTTTCTTT
CDR3 protein: CASSFPGQPNTEAFF

D gene: -
V gene: TRBV28
J gene: TRBJ2-7
clone size: -
CDR3 DNA: TGTGCCAGCGGAGAATTCTACGAGCAGTACTTC
CDR3 protein: CASGEFYEQYF

D gene: TRBD1
V gene: TRBV2
J gene: TRBJ1-2
clone size: large
CDR3 DNA: TGTGCCGGGAAAGGGACAGGGGTAGGTGGCTACACCTTC
CDR3 protein: CAGKGTGVGGYTF

D gene: -
V gene: TRBV7-9
J gene: TRBJ1-1
clone size: few
CDR3 DNA: TGTGCCAGCAGCGATGGGTCCAACACTGAAGCTTTCTTT
CDR3 protein: CASSDGSNTEAFF

D gene: -
V gene: TRBV30
J gene: TRBJ2-6
clone size: -
CDR3 DNA: TGTGCCTGGAGTGTGGGGTCCGGGGCCAACGTCCTGACTTTC
CDR3 protein: CAWSVGSGANVLTF

D gene: TRBD1
V gene: TRBV28
J gene: TRBJ1-2
clone size: -
CDR3 DNA: TGTGCCAGCAGCCCGGACAGGGGCTCCTTTCGCTACACCTTC
CDR3 protein: CASSPDRGSFRYTF

D gene: TRBD2
V gene: TRBV5-1
J gene: TRBJ2-7
clone size: -
CDR3 DNA: TGCGCCAGCAGCACGGGACTAGCGGGAGGATCTCCCTACGAGCAGTACTTC
CDR3 protein: CASSTGLAGGSPYEQYF

D gene: -
V gene: TRBV7-9
J gene: TRBJ1-1
clone size: -
CDR3 DNA: TGTGCCAGCAGCTTAGGCACCCTCAGGGGCGACACTGAAGCTTTCTTT
CDR3 protein: CASSLGTLRGDTEAFF

D gene: -
V gene: TRBV10-2
J gene: TRBJ1-2
clone size: once
CDR3 DNA: TGCGCCAGCAGCCGGGACTCAAACTATGGCTACACCTTC
CDR3 protein: CASSRDSNYGYTF

D gene: TRBD1
V gene: TRBV28
J gene: TRBJ1-5
clone size: -
CDR3 DNA: TGTGCCAGCGGGACAGCCGACTATCAGCCCCAGCATTTT
CDR3 protein: CASGTADYQPQHF

D gene: -
V gene: TRBV6-5
J gene: TRBJ2-5
clone size: -
CDR3 DNA: TGTGCCAGCAGTTACTCCCCGGGGAGGGGGCAAGAGACCCAGTACTTC
CDR3 protein: CASSYSPGRGQETQYF

D gene: TRBD2
V gene: TRBV11-2
J gene: TRBJ2-7
clone size: -
CDR3 DNA: TGTGCCAGCAGCCCGGTTAGCGGGGACTCCTACGAGCAGTACTTC
CDR3 protein: CASSPVSGDSYEQYF

D gene: -
V gene: TRBV2
J gene: TRBJ2-6
clone size: -
CDR3 DNA: TGTGCCAGCAGTGAGGCCGGCCGAAGCTCTGGGGCCAACGTCCTGACTTTC
CDR3 protein: CASSEAGRSSGANVLTF

D gene: -
V gene: TRBV14
J gene: TRBJ2-7
clone size: -
CDR3 DNA: TGTGCCAGCAGCCCGATTGACGGAGGCTACGAGCAGTACTTC
CDR3 protein: CASSPIDGGYEQYF

D gene: -
V gene: TRBV4-1
J gene: TRBJ1-5
clone size: -
CDR3 DNA: TGCGCCAGCAGGGGGAAGGGTCAGCCCCAGCATTTT
CDR3 protein: CASRGKGQPQHF

D gene: -
V gene: TRBV4-1
J gene: TRBJ2-1
clone size: -
CDR3 DNA: TGCGCCAGCAGCCAACCGACTAGAAAGTGGTTCAATGAGCAGTTCTTC
CDR3 protein: CASSQPTRKWFNEQFF

D gene: TRBD1
V gene: TRBV25-1
J gene: TRBJ2-3
clone size: -
CDR3 DNA: TGTGCCAGCAGTCGGATGAAAACAGGGGTAGATACGCAGTATTTT
CDR3 protein: CASSRMKTGVDTQYF

D gene: TRBD2
V gene: TRBV6-6
J gene: TRBJ2-7
clone size: -
CDR3 DNA: TGTGCCAGCAGTGACACTAGCGGCAGCTCCTACGAGCAGTACTTC
CDR3 protein: CASSDTSGSSYEQYF

D gene: -
V gene: TRBV28
J gene: TRBJ1-1
clone size: -
CDR3 DNA: TGTGCCAGCGGAGGGGGAGGGACTGAAGCTTTCTTT
CDR3 protein: CASGGGGTEAFF

D gene: TRBD2
V gene: TRBV7-8
J gene: TRBJ2-7
clone size: -
CDR3 DNA: TGTGCCAGCAGCTCCTTGGGGAGGGTGGACGAGCAGTACTTC
CDR3 protein: CASSSLGRVDEQYF

D gene: TRBD2
V gene: TRBV6-5
J gene: TRBJ2-7
clone size: -
CDR3 DNA: TGTGCCAGCAGCTTAGCGGGGCCGGGGGAGCAGTACTTC
CDR3 protein: CASSLAGPGEQYF

D gene: -
V gene: TRBV7-2
J gene: TRBJ2-7
clone size: -
CDR3 DNA: TGTGCCAGCGGAATCCCCAATTACGAGCAGTACTTC
CDR3 protein: CASGIPNYEQYF

D gene: -
V gene: TRBV28
J gene: TRBJ1-2
clone size: -
CDR3 DNA: TGTGCCAGCAGTGACCGGGTAGTCTACACCTTC
CDR3 protein: CASSDRVVYTF

D gene: -
V gene: TRBV5-1
J gene: TRBJ2-7
clone size: -
CDR3 DNA: TGCGCCAGCAGCTCGAGTGGGCGCGAGCAGTACTTC
CDR3 protein: CASSSSGREQYF

D gene: -
V gene: TRBV27
J gene: TRBJ2-3
clone size: -
CDR3 DNA: TGTGCCAGCAGTCGGCAGGGTGGAGGCACAGATACGCAGTATTTT
CDR3 protein: CASSRQGGGTDTQYF

D gene: TRBD1
V gene: TRBV30
J gene: TRBJ1-2
clone size: -
CDR3 DNA: TGTGCCTGGAGTGTACAGGGGGACGGCTACACCTTC
CDR3 protein: CAWSVQGDGYTF

D gene: -
V gene: TRBV11-3
J gene: TRBJ2-7
clone size: -
CDR3 DNA: TGTGCAATAGGGGATCCCTACGAGCAGTACTTC
CDR3 protein: CAIGDPYEQYF

D gene: -
V gene: TRBV9
J gene: TRBJ1-1
clone size: -
CDR3 DNA: TGTGCCAGCAGCGTAGATTTCCGGGCGATGAACACTGAAGCTTTCTTT
CDR3 protein: CASSVDFRAMNTEAFF

D gene: TRBD2
V gene: TRBV5-5
J gene: TRBJ2-3
clone size: -
CDR3 DNA: TGTGCCAGCCAATATAGCGGGAGTACAGATACGCAGTATTTT
CDR3 protein: CASQYSGSTDTQYF

D gene: -
V gene: TRBV30
J gene: TRBJ2-5
clone size: once
CDR3 DNA: TGTGCCTGGAATTTAGTACGGGAGACCCAGTACTTC
CDR3 protein: CAWNLVRETQYF

D gene: TRBD1
V gene: TRBV30
J gene: TRBJ2-7
clone size: few
CDR3 DNA: TGTGCCTCGGACAGGGGAACCTACGAGCAGTACTTC
CDR3 protein: CASDRGTYEQYF

D gene: -
V gene: TRBV30
J gene: TRBJ2-2
clone size: -
CDR3 DNA: TGTGCCTGGAGGAATCCTTGGACCGGGGAGCTGTTTTTT
CDR3 protein: CAWRNPWTGELFF

D gene: -
V gene: TRBV27
J gene: TRBJ1-2
clone size: few
CDR3 DNA: TGTGCCAGCAGTTTCGGAGCTAACTATGGCTACACCTTC
CDR3 protein: CASSFGANYGYTF

D gene: -
V gene: TRBV19
J gene: TRBJ2-2
clone size: -
CDR3 DNA: TGTGCCAGTAGTATACCCCGGACCCGTTGGATCAACACCGGGGAGCTGTTTTTT
CDR3 protein: CASSIPRTRWINTGELFF